This TCR beta chain was observed in a study of regulatory T cells in long-lasting Graves disease. Study in general: Antithyroid drugs had been taken by newly diagnosed Graves' patients for under 3 months.

Time point here: newly diagnosed GD, antithyroid drugs for less than 3 months. The TCR library was made from RNA that had been extracted from PBMCs in TRIzol. The patients included were those that came from an endocrinology department in Xi'an, China. The CDR3 has 14 residues. The germline CDR1 and CDR2 sequences are MDHEN and SYDVKM. Combining iRepertoire HTBI primers with Arm-PCR of CDR3 regions, the authors built TCR beta libraries. TCRdb re-called the multiplex PCR reads through MiXCR, storing one row per CDR3 protein. This sample has about 400,000 distinct CDR3 sequences, with around 15% found just once.

The chain uses TRBV28 and TRBJ2-1; D may be TRBD1 (6 bases). The better agreement between TRBJ2-5 and the DNA end casts doubt on the J call. This receptor was obtained from a female donor with Graves disease. The material was peripheral blood mononuclear cells (PBMCs), obtained at new diagnosis, from a patient treated with antithyroid drugs. The DNA of the CDR3 is TGTGCCAGCAGTTCCCACGACAGGAGAGAGACCCAGTACTTC. Its protein product is CASSSHDRRETQYF.